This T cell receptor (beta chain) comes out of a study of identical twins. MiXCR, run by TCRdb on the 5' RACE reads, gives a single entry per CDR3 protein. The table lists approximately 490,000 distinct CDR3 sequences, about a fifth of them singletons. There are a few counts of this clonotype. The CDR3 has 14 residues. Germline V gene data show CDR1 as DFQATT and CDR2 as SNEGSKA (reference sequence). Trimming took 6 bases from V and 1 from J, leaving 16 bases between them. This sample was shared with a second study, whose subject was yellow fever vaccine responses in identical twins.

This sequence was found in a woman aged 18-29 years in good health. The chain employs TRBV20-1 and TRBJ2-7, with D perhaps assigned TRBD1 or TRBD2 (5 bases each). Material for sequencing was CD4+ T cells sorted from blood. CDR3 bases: TGCAGTGCCAGCAGGGAGTCCCCTTCCTACGAGCAGTACTTC. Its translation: CSASRESPSYEQYF.